Listed here are 15 T cell receptor beta chains from one sample, sequenced in a study of OX40 agonist ivuxolimab in advanced cancers. Assay: immunoSEQ multiplex PCR; the TCRdb copy retains only in-frame clones and omits some. The table has 55,000 to 60,000 clones, around four fifths seen once. The sample was CD4+ or CD8+ T cells sorted from blood, taken in a trial of the OX40 agonist ivuxolimab. These receptors all stem from an adult with an advanced solid tumor such as melanoma, head and neck, liver or kidney cancer.

The chain links TRBV29-1 to TRBJ1-2, with 8 bases fitting TRBD1. The CDR3 runs 11 residues. Germline CDR1 SQVTM, CDR2 ANQGSEA. The ends lost 6 bases at V and 8 bases at J; junction bases unmatched: 5. CDR3 region: CSVYTGGGYTF. DNA for the CDR3: TGCAGCGTCTACACAGGGGGGGGCTACACCTTC.

The CDR3 is CANVDSLNTEAFF. In DNA form, the CDR3 reads TGTGCCAACGTGGACAGCTTGAACACTGAAGCTTTCTTT. The V and J genes are TRBV10-3 and TRBJ1-1; a weak D match, TRBD1 (6 bases). V lost 10 bases, J lost 0 bases, and 12 bases lay in between. The CDR3 length is 13 residues. CDR1 ENHRY and CDR2 SYGVKD come from the germline V gene.

The V call is TRBV9, the J call TRBJ1-4, with 8 bases lining up with TRBD1. This CDR3 contains 15 residues. Germline loops: CDR1 SGDLS, CDR2 YYNGEE. The V segment lost 4 bases and the J segment 6 bases; nucleotides outside the gene matches: 8. The CDR3 DNA follows: TGTGCCAGCAGCAACTCAGGACAGGGCTATGAAAAACTGTTTTTT. Its protein product is CASSNSGQGYEKLFF.

The chain has TRBV11-2 and TRBJ1-5, with D maybe TRBD1 (6 bases). V gave up 0 bases and J gave up 6 bases, with 9 bases separating them. This CDR3 has 14 amino acids. Germline V CDR1 and CDR2: SGHAT, FQNNGV. CDR3 sequence (DNA): TGTGCCAGCAGCTTAGATACAGGGTTTCAGCCCCAGCATTTT. Translation gives CASSLDTGFQPQHF.

The V and J genes are TRBV30 and TRBJ1-3, with D hard to call. Trimming stripped 5 bases from V and 4 bases from J, with 15 bases between. From germline, CDR1 is GTSNPN and CDR2 SVGIG (reference sequence). The CDR3 contains 14 residues. The CDR3 spells CAWSDASSGNTIYF. CDR3 DNA sequence: TGTGCCTGGTCGGACGCTTCTTCGGGAAACACCATATATTTT.

V usage is TRBV13 and J usage is TRBJ2-7; TRBD1 matches 8 bases. Per germline, CDR1 PRHDT and CDR2 FYEKMQ (reference sequence). The CDR3 has 15 residues. J gave up 5 bases and V 5 bases, and 11 bases lay outside the gene matches. CDR3 sequence reads: CASSLRQTGVDEQYF. The CDR3 DNA reads TGTGCCAGCAGCCTTAGGCAGACAGGGGTTGACGAGCAGTACTTC. Using reference TRBV13 and TRBJ2-7 for the parts outside the CDR3, the full variable domain is AAGVIQSPRHLIKEKRETATLKCYPIPRHDTVYWYQQGPGQDPQFLISFYEKMQSDKGSIPDRFSAQQFSDYHSELNMSSLELGDSALYFCASSLRQTGVDEQYFGPGTRLTVT.

The CDR3 DNA sequence: TGTGCCAGCAGCCCAACCCTAGCCTACTCCTACGAGCAGTACTTC. It yields the protein CASSPTLAYSYEQYF. The chain is built from TRBV7-9 and TRBJ2-7; D is perhaps TRBD2 (5 bases). The CDR3 loop spans 15 amino acids. Germline-derived CDR1 and CDR2 are SEHNR and FQNEAQ (reference sequence). Trimming stripped 5 bases from V and 0 bases from J, with 14 bases between.

This chain connects TRBV11-2 to TRBJ1-4; tentatively, D is TRBD1 (6 bases). Per the germline V gene, CDR1 is SGHAT and CDR2 is FQNNGV. The CDR3 has 17 amino acids. V lost 2 bases and J lost 4, with 17 bases in between. CDR3 loop: CASSLRGLAGSNEKLFF. The CDR3 DNA reads as TGTGCCAGCAGCTTAAGGGGGTTGGCAGGAAGTAATGAAAAACTGTTTTTT.

The sample holds one count of this clone. V is TRBV4-2 and J is TRBJ2-1, with TRBD2 matching 10 bases. J gave up 7 bases and V 3 bases, and 6 bases lay outside the gene matches. The CDR3 is 15 amino acids. Germline V gives CDR1 LGHNA, CDR2 YNFKEQ. The CDR3 loop reads CASSQSGGAQNEQFF. CDR3 nucleotides: TGTGCCAGCAGCCAGAGCGGGGGGGCCCAGAATGAGCAGTTCTTC.

J is TRBJ2-4 and V is TRBV10-3, with 10 nucleotides matching TRBD1. The CDR3 is made up of 14 amino acids. Germline V CDR1 and CDR2: ENHRY, SYGVKD. Trimming at V came to 2 bases and at J to 8 bases, leaving 3 bases not matched to a gene. CDR3 protein: CAISEGGTGDIQYF. For the CDR3, the DNA is TGTGCCATCAGTGAGGGTGGGACAGGGGACATTCAGTACTTC.

The chain uses TRBV5-1 and TRBJ2-6; no clear D gene. The CDR3 runs to 15 residues. V was pared by 1 base and J by 0 bases, with 5 bases between. Germline-derived CDR1 and CDR2 are SGHRS and YFSETQ. The CDR3 coding sequence is TGCGCCAGCAGCTTGTATTACTCTGGGGCCAACGTCCTGACTTTC. Its translation is CASSLYYSGANVLTF.

This clone occurred a few times. This chain uses TRBV6-6 with TRBJ1-2, with D unclear. The CDR3 contains 12 residues. V dropped 7 bases and J dropped 12 bases, with 18 bases sitting between them. Per the germline V gene, CDR1 is MNHNY and CDR2 is SVGAGI (reference sequence). CDR3 in DNA: TGTGCCAGCAAGGCCCCCCCCGGTCGTGACACCTTC. Its translation is CASKAPPGRDTF.

The sample holds a few counts of this clone. The genes are TRBV9 and TRBJ2-7; possible D gene TRBD1, 5 bases. The germline V gene has CDR1 SGDLS and CDR2 YYNGEE. The V end was cut by 2 bases, the J end by 2 bases, with 11 bases between. The CDR3 has 14 residues. CDR3 nucleotide sequence: TGTGCCAGCAGCGTTTCCCCAGGGACCTACGAGCAGTACTTC. It yields the protein CASSVSPGTYEQYF. The variable domain in full, with the rest retrieved from reference TRBV9 and TRBJ2-7, is DSGVTQTPKHLITATGQRVTLRCSPRSGDLSVYWYQQSLDQGLQFLIQYYNGEERAKGNILERFSAQQFPDLHSELNLSSLELGDSALYFCASSVSPGTYEQYFGPGTRLTVT.

The rearrangement uses TRBV19 and TRBJ1-2, with D unclear. The CDR3 has 14 amino acids. Trimming stripped 3 bases from V and 5 bases from J, with 13 bases between. Germline values: CDR1 LNHDA, CDR2 SQIVND (reference sequence). The CDR3 region is CASSILGLKYGYTF. The CDR3 DNA reads as TGTGCCAGTAGTATCCTAGGACTGAAATATGGCTACACCTTC.

This clone was counted between two and nine times. V gene TRBV19 combines with J gene TRBJ2-5, with 8 bases matching TRBD1. With V trimmed by 4 bases and J by 5 bases, 9 bases remained unmatched. This CDR3 contains 15 residues. CDR1 is LNHDA, CDR2 SQIVND, per germline (reference sequence). The chain's CDR3 is CASSNPYRGRETQYF. The CDR3 DNA follows: TGTGCCAGTAGTAACCCGTACAGGGGGAGGGAGACCCAGTACTTC.